These T cell receptor beta chains were read from a single sample in a study of shared clonotypes between healthy human individuals. Data came from immunoSEQ multiplex PCR; TCRdb stores just in-frame clones and leaves some out. The sample shows roughly 400,000 clones, roughly 96% of them seen only once. Input material: memory CD8+ T cells sorted from blood. The receptor set was obtained from a man aged 30 to 45 in good health. The conserved cysteine and the conserved F or W are not part of the CDR3 here.

>TRBV18
ASSPTSGRMGEQY
>TRBV28
ASSFSGAYEQY
>TRBV7-9
ASAGGPNTGELF
>TRBV2
ASWLVGTDTQY
>TRBV18
ASSPTGNTGELF
>TRBV19
ASSIRRQGYGYT
>TRBV7-3
ASSTQMGVNHEQY
>TRBV25-1
ASSTAGTSGIYEQY
>TRBV30
AWSVQLVGLHEQF
>TRBV27
ASHETGTRYLNTEAF
>TRBV6-1
ASSLADYNEQF
>TRBV27
ASSDDRRGREQY
>TRBV14
ASSQVGARNTEAF
>TRBV7-3
ASSLTSSYEQY
>TRBV5-4
ASSLDAVSTDTQY
>TRBV5-4
ASSLLAGRQETQY
>TRBV5-8
ASSLHSGNTIY
>TRBV28
AIISTQGNTGELF
>TRBV5-6
ASSFYVQETQY
>TRBV27
ASSPQVMGRYSYEQY
>TRBV6-5
ASSSDRLAGGGEQF
>TRBV10-2
ASTRSSGIGDTQY
>TRBV7-9
ASSLVPGGPYNEQF
>TRBV7-8
ASSPWTGDNSPLH
>TRBV4-1
ASSQVSGSSYEQY
>TRBV28
ASSLGHSGNTIY
>TRBV6-5
ASSYWGTYEQY
>TRBV21-1
ASSNFRDRVEPEDQPQH
>TRBV5-4
ASSLDRDHEKLF
>TRBV10-3
AITQTGYNEQF
>TRBV25-1
ASSEAGLAGYNEQF
>TRBV5-1
ASNLAGGPGETQY
>TRBV10-3
ATGLPLGYEQF
>TRBV18
ASSPLQNGANVLT
>TRBV30
AWSRRRNYGYT
>TRBV7-9
ASSGQSEKLF
>TRBV28
ASSGARWGIGPDTQY
>TRBV30
AWSYRRATNEKLF
>TRBV6-9
ASSEQSFNYGYT
>TRBV6-1
ASSTTGRANYGYT
>TRBV6-5
ASSYSMGELTGELF
>TRBV18
ASSRTSGGYNEQF
>TRBV2
ASSSGTKTSTDTQY
>TRBV14
ASSRGGRYTEAF
>TRBV10-2
ASSECRDQRLRNTGELF
>TRBV6-1
ASSDRGYEQY
>TRBV30
AWKNPGKPSHEQF